Included here is one T cell receptor (beta chain) sequence, with context. CD45RO-negative, CCR7-positively selected cells formed the naive CD8 fraction, excluding terminally differentiated effector memory CD45RA+ cells. From germline, CDR1 is MNHNY and CDR2 SVGAGI (reference sequence). V was pared by 5 bases and J by 0 bases, with 16 bases between. CDR3 length: 16 amino acids. Repertoires were generated with immunoSEQ multiplex PCR, while TCRdb's copy carries only in-frame clones and drops some. The repertoire holds about 1.9 million clones, with over 85% as singletons. This entry comes from a study of shared clonotypes between healthy human individuals.

The sequenced sample was naive CD8+ T cells from PBMCs. The chain combines TRBV6-6 with TRBJ1-1, with D possibly TRBD1 on 5 matching bases. The receptor comes from a man younger than 35 in good health. Some clones in this sample may be carry-over from other donors' samples. DNA of the CDR3: TGTGCCAGCAGTACCGTATCCGGGGCCGTGAACACTGAAGCTTTCTTT. It yields the protein CASSTVSGAVNTEAFF.